This is a list of T cell receptor beta chains from one sample in a study of shared clonotypes between healthy human individuals. Clones were read by immunoSEQ multiplex PCR, and TCRdb kept only the in-frame ones, dropping some. The data hold 1.5 million to 2.5 million clones, with approximately 94% observed a single time. Sequences were obtained from naive CD8+ T cells sorted from blood. The receptors shown here come from a young man in good health. Both conserved end residues are part of each CDR3. The D gene is left open where the match is weak. Clone size is not always given. Where it is, it says once, few, many or a class for expanded clones.

cdr3_nt: TGTGCCAGCAGCTTAGCGGCAGGGAGGTCCTACGAGCAGTACTTC
cdr3_aa: CASSLAAGRSYEQYF
j_call: TRBJ2-7
clone_size: NA
d_call: NA
v_call: TRBV11-2

cdr3_nt: TGCAGCGTGAGTAATAGCGGGGGGCTCTACGAGCAGTACTTC
cdr3_aa: CSVSNSGGLYEQYF
j_call: TRBJ2-7
clone_size: NA
d_call: TRBD2
v_call: TRBV29-1

cdr3_nt: TGTGCCATCAGTGGACCGACAACCTACGAGCAGTACTTC
cdr3_aa: CAISGPTTYEQYF
j_call: TRBJ2-7
clone_size: NA
d_call: NA
v_call: TRBV10-3

cdr3_nt: TGTGCCAGCAGCTTAGGAGAAAGCTCCTACGAGCAGTACTTC
cdr3_aa: CASSLGESSYEQYF
j_call: TRBJ2-7
clone_size: NA
d_call: NA
v_call: TRBV7-8

cdr3_nt: TGTGCCAGCAGTGTCTCAGGATCTGCTTTGTACGAGCAGTACTTC
cdr3_aa: CASSVSGSALYEQYF
j_call: TRBJ2-7
clone_size: NA
d_call: NA
v_call: TRBV6-1

cdr3_nt: TGTGCCAGCAGCCCAGGGCCTCCTGCCTATAATTCACCCCTCCACTTT
cdr3_aa: CASSPGPPAYNSPLHF
j_call: TRBJ1-6
clone_size: NA
d_call: NA
v_call: TRBV13

cdr3_nt: TGTGCCAGCAGCTTAGAAGGGTTAACCGGGGAGCTGTTTTTT
cdr3_aa: CASSLEGLTGELFF
j_call: TRBJ2-2
clone_size: NA
d_call: NA
v_call: TRBV7-9

cdr3_nt: TGTGCCTGGAGACGTGAGGGGACTTCCTACGAGCAGTACTTC
cdr3_aa: CAWRREGTSYEQYF
j_call: TRBJ2-7
clone_size: NA
d_call: NA
v_call: TRBV30

cdr3_nt: TGTGCCAGCTCACCAGGGACTAGCGTTGAAGAGACCCAGTACTTC
cdr3_aa: CASSPGTSVEETQYF
j_call: TRBJ2-5
clone_size: NA
d_call: TRBD2
v_call: TRBV18

cdr3_nt: TGTGCCAGCAGTTACCTCCCCTACGAGCAGTACTTC
cdr3_aa: CASSYLPYEQYF
j_call: TRBJ2-7
clone_size: NA
d_call: NA
v_call: TRBV6-5

cdr3_nt: TGTGCCATCAGTGCCGAATTACAGGGTTCCTACGAGCAGTACTTC
cdr3_aa: CAISAELQGSYEQYF
j_call: TRBJ2-7
clone_size: NA
d_call: NA
v_call: TRBV10-3

cdr3_nt: TGTGCCAGCAGCTTAGTTCAAGTGGTGGGAGACTACGAGCAGTACTTC
cdr3_aa: CASSLVQVVGDYEQYF
j_call: TRBJ2-7
clone_size: NA
d_call: NA
v_call: TRBV7-9

cdr3_nt: TGCGCCAGCAGCCAGACTAGCAGGTACGAGCAGTACTTC
cdr3_aa: CASSQTSRYEQYF
j_call: TRBJ2-7
clone_size: NA
d_call: TRBD2
v_call: TRBV4-1

cdr3_nt: TGTGCCAGCAGCGTAGAGGGATACACCGGGGAGCTGTTTTTT
cdr3_aa: CASSVEGYTGELFF
j_call: TRBJ2-2
clone_size: NA
d_call: NA
v_call: TRBV9

cdr3_nt: TGCGCCAGCAGCTCAATAACCGGGACAGTCGATAGCGAGCAGTACTTC
cdr3_aa: CASSSITGTVDSEQYF
j_call: TRBJ2-7
clone_size: NA
d_call: TRBD1
v_call: TRBV5-1

cdr3_nt: TGTGCCAGCAGCCCCCCACTAGAGAGGAACACCGGGGAGCTGTTTTTT
cdr3_aa: CASSPPLERNTGELFF
j_call: TRBJ2-2
clone_size: NA
d_call: NA
v_call: TRBV7-9

cdr3_nt: TGTGCCAGCAGCGCTCCATCCTACAATGAGCAGTTCTTC
cdr3_aa: CASSAPSYNEQFF
j_call: TRBJ2-1
clone_size: NA
d_call: NA
v_call: TRBV7-9

cdr3_nt: TGTGCCAGTAGTGGGGATCTCCCAGGGGGCGACTATGGCTACACCTTC
cdr3_aa: CASSGDLPGGDYGYTF
j_call: TRBJ1-2
clone_size: NA
d_call: TRBD1
v_call: TRBV19

cdr3_nt: TGTGCCAGCAGTCTGACAGGGGGATTGAACACTGAAGCTTTCTTT
cdr3_aa: CASSLTGGLNTEAFF
j_call: TRBJ1-1
clone_size: NA
d_call: TRBD1
v_call: TRBV28

cdr3_nt: TGTGCCAGCAGTTTAGCGGGGAGGGAAGGGTACGAGCAGTACTTC
cdr3_aa: CASSLAGREGYEQYF
j_call: TRBJ2-7
clone_size: NA
d_call: TRBD2
v_call: TRBV27

cdr3_nt: TGTGCCAGTAGTATCGAGGCATACAATGAGCAGTTCTTC
cdr3_aa: CASSIEAYNEQFF
j_call: TRBJ2-1
clone_size: NA
d_call: NA
v_call: TRBV19

cdr3_nt: TGCAGCGTTACCGGGAACACCGGGGAGCTGTTTTTT
cdr3_aa: CSVTGNTGELFF
j_call: TRBJ2-2
clone_size: NA
d_call: NA
v_call: TRBV29-1

cdr3_nt: TGTGCCAGCAGTTACAGGGGCTATAATTCACCCCTCCACTTT
cdr3_aa: CASSYRGYNSPLHF
j_call: TRBJ1-6
clone_size: NA
d_call: TRBD1
v_call: TRBV27

cdr3_nt: TGTGCCAGCAGTTCTAATGTGGAGGGGGTGAACACTGAAGCTTTCTTT
cdr3_aa: CASSSNVEGVNTEAFF
j_call: TRBJ1-1
clone_size: NA
d_call: NA
v_call: TRBV28

cdr3_nt: TGTGCCACATCTTGGGGGGTCTTCAGCAATCAGCCCCAGCATTTT
cdr3_aa: CATSWGVFSNQPQHF
j_call: TRBJ1-5
clone_size: NA
d_call: NA
v_call: TRBV19

cdr3_nt: TGTGCCACCAGCACCGACAGGGCGCATGGCTACACCTTC
cdr3_aa: CATSTDRAHGYTF
j_call: TRBJ1-2
clone_size: once
d_call: TRBD1
v_call: TRBV15

cdr3_nt: TGTGCCAGCAGTTTGGAGCCCAGTAGCAATCAGCCCCAGCATTTT
cdr3_aa: CASSLEPSSNQPQHF
j_call: TRBJ1-5
clone_size: NA
d_call: NA
v_call: TRBV27

cdr3_nt: TGTGCCACCTTAGCTACAGGGCCATCTGGGGCCAACGTCCTGACTTTC
cdr3_aa: CATLATGPSGANVLTF
j_call: TRBJ2-6
clone_size: NA
d_call: NA
v_call: TRBV2

cdr3_nt: TGTGCCAGCAGCGTACAAGAGAACTATGGCTACACCTTC
cdr3_aa: CASSVQENYGYTF
j_call: TRBJ1-2
clone_size: NA
d_call: NA
v_call: TRBV9

cdr3_nt: TGTGCCAGCAGCTCCCCGGACAATGAAGCTTTCTTT
cdr3_aa: CASSSPDNEAFF
j_call: TRBJ1-1
clone_size: NA
d_call: NA
v_call: TRBV7-9

cdr3_nt: TGTGCCAGCAGCTTTTTTAGCGAATACGAGCAGTACTTC
cdr3_aa: CASSFFSEYEQYF
j_call: TRBJ2-7
clone_size: NA
d_call: NA
v_call: TRBV5-6

cdr3_nt: TGCGCCAGCAGCACGGGACTAGCGGCAGATACGCAGTATTTT
cdr3_aa: CASSTGLAADTQYF
j_call: TRBJ2-3
clone_size: NA
d_call: TRBD2
v_call: TRBV5-1

cdr3_nt: TGTGCCATCAGTGAGTCGGAAGGTACAGGGGAGGACGAGCAGTACTTC
cdr3_aa: CAISESEGTGEDEQYF
j_call: TRBJ2-7
clone_size: NA
d_call: NA
v_call: TRBV10-3

cdr3_nt: TGTGCCAGCAGCGTACCCCTCCTTGGACGGGGGGTGGCCGGGGAGCTGTTTTTT
cdr3_aa: CASSVPLLGRGVAGELFF
j_call: TRBJ2-2
clone_size: NA
d_call: TRBD2
v_call: TRBV9

cdr3_nt: TGTGCCAGCAGCCCATATGAGGGTTACTCCTACGAGCAGTACTTC
cdr3_aa: CASSPYEGYSYEQYF
j_call: TRBJ2-7
clone_size: NA
d_call: NA
v_call: TRBV7-8

cdr3_nt: TGTGCCAGCGGGCTAGCGGGAGTTGGGAATGAGCAGTTCTTC
cdr3_aa: CASGLAGVGNEQFF
j_call: TRBJ2-1
clone_size: once
d_call: TRBD2
v_call: TRBV6-5

cdr3_nt: TGTGCCAGCAGTTACTCACAGAGGGAAGCTTTCTTT
cdr3_aa: CASSYSQREAFF
j_call: TRBJ1-1
clone_size: NA
d_call: NA
v_call: TRBV6-5

cdr3_nt: TGTGCCAGCATTACCGCATCATATGACAGGGGCCCCACAGATACGCAGTATTTT
cdr3_aa: CASITASYDRGPTDTQYF
j_call: TRBJ2-3
clone_size: NA
d_call: TRBD1
v_call: TRBV2

cdr3_nt: TGTGCCAGCAGCCGGGGGGGCCCGTTAGATACGCAGTATTTT
cdr3_aa: CASSRGGPLDTQYF
j_call: TRBJ2-3
clone_size: NA
d_call: TRBD2
v_call: TRBV7-9

cdr3_nt: TGCAGCGTTGATGGACAGGGGGAGAGGTACAATGAGCAGTTCTTC
cdr3_aa: CSVDGQGERYNEQFF
j_call: TRBJ2-1
clone_size: NA
d_call: TRBD1
v_call: TRBV29-1

cdr3_nt: TGTGCCAGCAGCTCCCTCGTGGGAGGGGGGGAGACCCAGTACTTC
cdr3_aa: CASSSLVGGGETQYF
j_call: TRBJ2-5
clone_size: NA
d_call: NA
v_call: TRBV11-2

cdr3_nt: TGTGCCAGCAGCGTTTATGTGGCCCCTACAGGGGGGACCGGGGAGCTGTTTTTT
cdr3_aa: CASSVYVAPTGGTGELFF
j_call: TRBJ2-2
clone_size: NA
d_call: TRBD1
v_call: TRBV9

cdr3_nt: TGTGCCAGCAGCGCCCCCGCGGGAGGGGACACAGATACGCAGTATTTT
cdr3_aa: CASSAPAGGDTDTQYF
j_call: TRBJ2-3
clone_size: NA
d_call: TRBD2
v_call: TRBV9

cdr3_nt: TGTGCCAGCAGCTTAATAACGGGGGGTCTCTACGAGCAGTACTTC
cdr3_aa: CASSLITGGLYEQYF
j_call: TRBJ2-7
clone_size: NA
d_call: TRBD2
v_call: TRBV7-9

cdr3_nt: TGTGCCAGCAGCCCCCACAGGGACAGCAATCAGCCCCAGCATTTT
cdr3_aa: CASSPHRDSNQPQHF
j_call: TRBJ1-5
clone_size: NA
d_call: NA
v_call: TRBV6-5

cdr3_nt: TGTGCCACCAGCTTACACCGGACCGGAAGGACTGAAGCTTTCTTT
cdr3_aa: CATSLHRTGRTEAFF
j_call: TRBJ1-1
clone_size: NA
d_call: NA
v_call: TRBV15

cdr3_nt: TGCAGCGTTGAATCAGGGGACGGGAATCAGCCCCAGCATTTT
cdr3_aa: CSVESGDGNQPQHF
j_call: TRBJ1-5
clone_size: few
d_call: NA
v_call: TRBV29-1

cdr3_nt: TGCGCCAGCAGTTTACTAGCGGGAGACACCTACAATGAGCAGTTCTTC
cdr3_aa: CASSLLAGDTYNEQFF
j_call: TRBJ2-1
clone_size: NA
d_call: TRBD2
v_call: TRBV5-1

cdr3_nt: TGTGCCAGCAGCTTGGTGACTGAAGCTTTCTTT
cdr3_aa: CASSLVTEAFF
j_call: TRBJ1-1
clone_size: NA
d_call: NA
v_call: TRBV11-2